Included here is one TCR beta chain sequence, with context. CDR1 and CDR2 (germline): SGHNT, YYREEE (reference sequence). The CDR3 is 15 residues long. The V end lost 3 bases, the J end lost 4 bases, and 16 bases lay between the germline ends. The data were obtained in a study of shared clonotypes between healthy human individuals. This table comes from immunoSEQ multiplex PCR, and its TCRdb copy is limited to in-frame clones, with some not included. The sample lists about 2.2 million clones; under 95% were seen once. Naive CD8 cells comprised CD45RO-negative, CCR7-positively selected cells, excluding terminally differentiated effector memory CD45RA+ cells. All donors were healthy HIV-negative adults lacking recent acute infections or vaccinations.

The receptor's source is a man between 18 and 35 years old in good health. Some clones in this sample may be carry-over from other donors' samples. V gene TRBV5-4 combines with J gene TRBJ1-1, with D tentatively TRBD1 (5 bases). Sequenced sample: naive CD8+ T cells from PBMCs. CDR3: CASSSGRGEGTEAFF. The CDR3 DNA sequence: TGTGCCAGCAGCTCCGGTCGGGGGGAAGGCACTGAAGCTTTCTTT.